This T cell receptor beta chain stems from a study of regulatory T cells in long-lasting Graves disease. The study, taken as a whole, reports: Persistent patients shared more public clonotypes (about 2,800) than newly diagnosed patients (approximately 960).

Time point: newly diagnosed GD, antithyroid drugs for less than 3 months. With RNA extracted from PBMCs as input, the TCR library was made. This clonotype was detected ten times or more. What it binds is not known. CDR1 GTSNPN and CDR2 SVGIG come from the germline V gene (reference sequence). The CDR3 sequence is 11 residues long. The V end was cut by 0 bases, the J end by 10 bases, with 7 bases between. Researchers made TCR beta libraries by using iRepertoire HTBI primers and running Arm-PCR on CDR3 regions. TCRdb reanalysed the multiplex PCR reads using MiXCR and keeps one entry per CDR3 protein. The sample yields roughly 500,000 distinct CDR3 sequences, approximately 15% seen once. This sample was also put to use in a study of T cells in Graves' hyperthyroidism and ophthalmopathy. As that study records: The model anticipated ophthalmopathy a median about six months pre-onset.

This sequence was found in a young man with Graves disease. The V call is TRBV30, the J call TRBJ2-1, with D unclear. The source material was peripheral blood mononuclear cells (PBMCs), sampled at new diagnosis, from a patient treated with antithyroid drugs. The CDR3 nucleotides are TGTGCCTGGAGTGTACTGGGGGAGCAGTTCTTC. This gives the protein CAWSVLGEQFF.